Listed below are T cell receptor beta chains from one sample, sequenced in a study of cytomegalovirus exposure and HLA in healthy donors. TCRdb keeps only in-frame clones here, not all; method: immunoSEQ multiplex PCR. The sample consists of 100,000 to 150,000 clones, 70% to 90% of them appearing once. Material: PBMCs. The receptor source for this set is a man aged 18 to 30 in good health and CMV-seropositive. CDR3s include the opening cysteine and the closing phenylalanine or tryptophan.

13	TRBV30	TRBJ1-6	CAWSLRDFSPLHF
13	TRBV5-6	TRBJ2-7	CASSGVGHDEQYF
12	TRBV28	TRBJ2-7	CASYSRAHEQYF
15	TRBV5-1	TRBJ1-2	CASSLAGPSGGGYTF
15	TRBV27	TRBJ2-2	CASSFMRGYTGELFF
14	TRBV27	TRBJ2-1	CASSFSGIYNEQFF
13	TRBV9	TRBJ1-2	CASSPMGDYGYTF
11	TRBV29-1	TRBJ2-5	CSVGQQETQYF
15	TRBV5-1	TRBJ2-5	CASSLSGGVQETQYF
13	TRBV30	TRBJ2-7	CAWGTGTGDEQYF
15	TRBV6-5	TRBJ2-7	CASRTLAGGSYEQYF
15	TRBV7-8	TRBJ2-1	CASSPGTSGVNEQFF
16	TRBV7-9	TRBJ2-3	CASSQGKHDSTDTQYF
13	TRBV28	TRBJ2-5	CASGPPGQETQYF
18	TRBV13	TRBJ2-1	CASSSPGLAGPSYNEQFF
16	TRBV5-4	TRBJ1-1	CASSLSRQGLNTEAFF
13	TRBV7-2	TRBJ2-3	CASSSIAPDTQYF
16	TRBV5-5	TRBJ1-1	CASSAGQGRMNTEAFF
16	TRBV4-1	TRBJ2-1	CASSQGYFRTYNEQFF
14	TRBV28	TRBJ1-1	CASSWTGRNTEAFF
15	TRBV4-1	TRBJ2-1	CASSQESGNYNEQFF
14	TRBV30	TRBJ1-6	CAWITAAPNSPLHF
12	TRBV29-1	TRBJ1-4	CSVKQGNEKLFF
15	TRBV7-9	TRBJ2-7	CASSFGQGVSYEQYF
17	TRBV10-3	TRBJ2-3	CAISESPRTGGTDTQYF
15	TRBV19	TRBJ2-1	CASSIGGLTYNEQFF
12	TRBV5-4	TRBJ2-7	CASRTSGDEQYF
14	TRBV10-3	TRBJ2-7	CAISSDRGAYEQYF
14	TRBV6-5	TRBJ2-7	CASRGLGRGSGEYF
16	TRBV6-1	TRBJ1-3	CASSVSGGNSGDTIYF
12	TRBV2	TRBJ1-1	CASTRQGWEAFF
14	TRBV19	TRBJ2-3	CATSGTGGRNTQYF
14	TRBV9	TRBJ1-6	CASSGSSYNSPLHF
17	TRBV18	TRBJ2-1	CASSSPFLRKSLDEQFF
16	TRBV7-9	TRBJ2-2	CASSLAFGRGTGELFF
14	TRBV10-3	TRBJ2-1	CAISETVAANEQFF
14	TRBV6-5	TRBJ1-3	CASHRMGSGNTIYF
16	TRBV15	TRBJ2-7	CATSRELAGGLYEQYF
13	TRBV12-5	TRBJ1-1	CASYGQMNTEAFF